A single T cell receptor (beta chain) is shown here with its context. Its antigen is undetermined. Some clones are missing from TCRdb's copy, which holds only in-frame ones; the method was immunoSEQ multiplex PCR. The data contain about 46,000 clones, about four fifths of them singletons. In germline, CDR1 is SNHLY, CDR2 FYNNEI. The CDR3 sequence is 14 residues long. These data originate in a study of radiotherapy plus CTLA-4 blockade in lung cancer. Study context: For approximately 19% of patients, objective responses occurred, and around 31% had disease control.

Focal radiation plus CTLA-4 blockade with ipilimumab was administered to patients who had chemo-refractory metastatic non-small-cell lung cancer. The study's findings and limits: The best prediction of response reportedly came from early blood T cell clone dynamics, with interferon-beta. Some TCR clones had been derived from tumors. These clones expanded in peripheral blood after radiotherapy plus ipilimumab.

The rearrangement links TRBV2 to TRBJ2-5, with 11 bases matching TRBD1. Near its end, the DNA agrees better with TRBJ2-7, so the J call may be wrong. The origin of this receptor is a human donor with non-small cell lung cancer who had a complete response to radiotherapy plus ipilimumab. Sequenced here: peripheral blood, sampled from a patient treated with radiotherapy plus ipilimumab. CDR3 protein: CASSVGQGGYEQYF. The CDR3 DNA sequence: TGTGCCAGCAGTGTGGGACAGGGGGGCTACGAGCAGTACTTC.